The clone carrying this T cell receptor beta chain has at least ten counts. Germline CDR1 and CDR2: SGHTA and FQGNSA. V gave up 5 bases and J gave up 11 bases; unmatched junction bases: 6. The CDR3 length is 12 residues. This entry comes from a study of spatial heterogeneity in lung cancer. Every TCR cDNA molecule bore a unique molecular identifier. TCRdb reanalysed the 5' RACE reads using MiXCR and keeps one entry per CDR3 protein. This table has roughly 6,100 distinct CDR3 sequences, about 13% appearing once. The time point here: sample taken at primary tumor resection. The donors were fewer than 80 patients with non-small cell lung cancer that was early-stage and untreated. The sequenced material consisted of unsorted whole RNA from tumor, nontumor lung or frozen PBMC.

This clonotype was sampled from a female donor with early-stage non-small cell lung cancer. This sequence joins TRBV7-2 and TRBJ2-1; 7 nucleotides line up with TRBD2. The source material was normal lung tissue next to the tumor, sampled at surgery. DNA of the CDR3: TGTGCCAGCAGCGACGGGAGGCAGCAGCAGTTCTTC. Translation gives CASSDGRQQQFF. The variable domain in full, with the rest retrieved from reference TRBV7-2 and TRBJ2-1, is GAGVSQSPSNKVTEKGKDVELRCDPISGHTALYWYRQSLGQGLEFLIYFQGNSAPDKSGLPSDRFSAERTGGSVSTLTIQRTQQEDSAVYLCASSDGRQQQFFGPGTRLTVL.